Listed below are T cell receptor beta chains from one sample, sequenced in a study of blood T cell repertoires in COVID-19. TCRdb's table, derived via immunoSEQ multiplex PCR, lists solely in-frame clones and lacks some. The table records 350,000 to 450,000 clones, 85% of them present only once. Material: peripheral blood. Every receptor here comes from a young woman with acute or convalescent COVID-19. CDR3s include the opening cysteine and the closing phenylalanine or tryptophan. Each record gives: clone size, D gene, J gene, V gene, CDR3 protein, CDR3 DNA. A D gene is named only where the DNA matches it firmly. For some rows the clone size is stated as once, few or many, or as a class when expanded; others skip it.

. | . | TRBJ1-5 | TRBV19 | CAPIMALHQPQHF | TGTGCACCCATCATGGCTCTCCATCAGCCCCAGCATTTT
. | . | TRBJ1-1 | TRBV5-4 | CASSLRVNTEAFF | TGTGCCAGCAGCTTGCGGGTAAACACTGAAGCTTTCTTT
once | . | TRBJ2-5 | TRBV28 | CASSLSLFAETQYF | TGTGCCAGCAGTTTAAGCCTTTTCGCAGAGACCCAGTACTTC
. | . | TRBJ1-5 | TRBV6-5 | CASLGQINQPQHF | TGTGCCAGTTTAGGACAGATCAATCAGCCCCAGCATTTT
few | . | TRBJ1-2 | TRBV6-5 | CASSYGAGRGYGYTF | TGTGCCAGCAGTTACGGGGCGGGACGGGGATATGGCTACACCTTC
. | . | TRBJ2-3 | TRBV4-1 | CASSQTVLDSSTDTQYF | TGCGCCAGCAGCCAAACGGTTTTAGACTCCAGCACAGATACGCAGTATTTT
. | . | TRBJ1-6 | TRBV27 | CASSFGQGSGSPLHF | TGTGCCAGCAGTTTCGGCCAGGGGAGTGGTTCACCCCTCCACTTT
. | . | TRBJ1-1 | TRBV2 | CASSRSTEAFF | TGTGCCAGCAGTCGCAGCACTGAAGCTTTCTTT
. | . | TRBJ2-7 | TRBV24-1 | CATSDFPPLFSYEQYF | TGTGCCACCAGTGATTTCCCCCCCTTATTCTCCTACGAGCAGTACTTC
. | TRBD2 | TRBJ2-3 | TRBV29-1 | CSVEGARDYLNTDTQYF | TGCAGCGTTGAAGGGGCCCGGGACTATTTAAACACAGATACGCAGTATTTT